Following are 9 T cell receptor beta chains from one sample sequenced in a study of T cells after somatic rescue of genetic block. The protocol was immunoSEQ multiplex PCR, while the TCRdb copy is restricted to in-frame clones and leaves out a portion. The sample carries about 67,000 clones, 92% recorded once. The specimen sequenced was peripheral blood mononuclear cells (PBMCs). Receptors were obtained from a man aged 35 to 55.

The rearrangement uses TRBV11-1 and TRBJ2-7; the D is unclear. Trimming shortened V by 1 base and J by 4 bases, and 8 bases separated the two germline ends. Germline V gene lookup returns CDR1 SGHAT and CDR2 FQDESV (reference sequence). This CDR3 has 13 residues. This chain's CDR3 is CASSLGSTYEQYF. The CDR3 nucleotides are TGTGCCAGCAGCTTAGGATCCACTTACGAGCAGTACTTC.

This sequence joins TRBV10-2 and TRBJ2-7; 9 bases are a match to TRBD1. CDR1 WSHSY and CDR2 SAAADI come from the germline V gene. The length of the CDR3 is 15 residues. J was trimmed by 6 bases and V by 4 bases; bases with no gene match: 10. DNA for the CDR3: TGCGCCAGCAGTGCGAGGGACAGGGTGGTACTCGAGCAGTACTTC. Residues: CASSARDRVVLEQYF.

The chain combines TRBV29-1 with TRBJ2-3, with unresolved D. Germline V gives CDR1 SQVTM, CDR2 ANQGSEA. The CDR3 loop spans 13 amino acids. V was cut by 1 base and J by 11 bases, with 16 bases left in between. The CDR3 protein is CSVEAPLRVGQYF. CDR3 DNA sequence: TGCAGCGTTGAAGCACCCCTTCGAGTTGGGCAGTATTTT.

The chain carries TRBV6-5 and TRBJ2-7; no definite D call. Germline V CDR1 and CDR2: MNHEY, SVGAGI. Trimming cost V 7 bases and J 5 bases, with 15 bases left between them. The CDR3 sequence is 13 residues long. CDR3 bases: TGTGCCAGCAACCAACTAAGGTCTAACGAGCAGTACTTC. Translating it yields CASNQLRSNEQYF.

This chain uses TRBV2 with TRBJ1-2, with D maybe TRBD1 (6 bases). CDR1 is SNHLY and CDR2 is FYNNEI in the germline V gene. This CDR3 has 14 amino acids. V lost 5 bases to trimming and J lost 1 base, with 11 bases between them. CDR3: CASSRQVINYGYTF. CDR3 coding DNA: TGTGCCAGCAGTAGACAGGTTATTAACTATGGCTACACCTTC.

The V call is TRBV27, the J call TRBJ2-2; TRBD1 matches 10 bases. Germline V CDR1 and CDR2: MNHEY, SMNVEV (reference sequence). V trimming: 2 bases; J trimming: 9 bases; junction bases outside the gene matches: 12. This CDR3 is 17 amino acids long. CDR3 DNA: TGTGCCAGCAGTTTAAGCCGACAGGGGGCAAAAAGTCGGGAGCTGTTTTTT. This sequence encodes CASSLSRQGAKSRELFF.

The chain links TRBV10-3 to TRBJ2-1; 13 nucleotides align to TRBD2. J lost 7 bases, V lost 8 bases, and 5 bases had no gene match. This CDR3 contains 14 residues. In germline, CDR1 is ENHRY, CDR2 SYGVKD. Written as DNA, the CDR3 is TGTGCCATCTCCGGGACTAGCGGGATAAATGAGCAGTTCTTC. Encoded protein: CAISGTSGINEQFF.

V is TRBV28 and J is TRBJ2-3; TRBD2 matches at 9 bases. CDR1 and CDR2 from the germline V gene are MDHEN and SYDVKM. With V trimmed by 8 bases and J by 4 bases, 10 bases remained unmatched. CDR3 size: 15 residues. DNA for the CDR3: TGTGCCAGCGGGCGGGAGCGGGAGGTCGCAGATACGCAGTATTTT. This translates into CASGREREVADTQYF. The complete variable domain, with remaining parts taken from reference TRBV28 and TRBJ2-3, reads DVKVTQSSRYLVKRTGEKVFLECVQDMDHENMFWYRQDPGLGLRLIYFSYDVKMKEKGDIPEGYSVSREKKERFSLILESASTNQTSMYLCASGREREVADTQYFGPGTRLTVL.

V gene TRBV11-2 combines with J gene TRBJ2-1; D is uncertain. V was clipped by 1 base and J by 7 bases, with 11 bases between them. The CDR3 sequence is 14 residues long. Germline CDR1 is SGHAT and CDR2 is FQNNGV. The CDR3 here is CASSLGLTWNEQFF. Written as DNA, the CDR3 is TGTGCCAGCAGCTTAGGACTGACTTGGAATGAGCAGTTCTTC. The entire variable domain, with the rest obtained from reference TRBV11-2 and TRBJ2-1, is as follows: EAGVAQSPRYKIIEKRQSVAFWCNPISGHATLYWYQQILGQGPKLLIQFQNNGVVDDSQLPKDRFSAERLKGVDSTLKIQPAKLEDSAVYLCASSLGLTWNEQFFGPGTRLTVL.